These 20 T cell receptor beta chains were sequenced from one sample in a study of blood T cell repertoires in COVID-19. Sequencing was performed with immunoSEQ multiplex PCR; in TCRdb, only in-frame clones are kept and a portion is missing. The repertoire holds about 140,000 clones, with around 81% as singletons. The material sequenced was peripheral blood. The receptors were sampled from a woman aged 45-65 years with acute or convalescent COVID-19.

The J gene is TRBJ1-2, the V gene TRBV30, with TRBD1 as a possible D gene (6 bases). Trimming cost V 0 bases and J 11 bases, with 10 bases left between them. Germline V lookup: CDR1 GTSNPN, CDR2 SVGIG (reference sequence). The CDR3 extends over 11 amino acids. CDR3 region: CAWSVGGQYTF. The CDR3 region has the DNA TGTGCCTGGAGTGTAGGGGGTCAGTACACCTTC. Together with reference TRBV30 and TRBJ1-2, the CDR3 gives the full variable domain: SQTIHQWPATLVQPVGSPLSLECTVEGTSNPNLYWYRQAAGRGLQLLFYSVGIGQISSEVPQNLSASRPQDRQFILSSKKLLLSDSGFYLCAWSVGGQYTFGSGTRLTVV.

The rearrangement joins TRBV10-3 to TRBJ2-1; TRBD1 matches at 8 bases. The CDR3 is 14 residues long. The J segment lost 7 bases and the V segment lost 3 bases, leaving 5 bases of the junction unmatched. Germline values: CDR1 ENHRY, CDR2 SYGVKD. CDR3 bases: TGTGCCATCAGTGAAGAGGACAGGGTAAATGAGCAGTTCTTC. Amino acids: CAISEEDRVNEQFF.

This clone occurred a few times. The J gene is TRBJ2-7, the V gene TRBV9, with 7 positions matching TRBD1. The germline CDR1 and CDR2 sequences are SGDLS and YYNGEE. After removal of 4 bases from V and 2 bases from J, the junction contained 6 bases not matched to a gene. The CDR3 length is 14 residues. The CDR3 loop is CASSSGTETYEQYF. The CDR3 DNA reads TGTGCCAGCAGCTCCGGGACAGAAACCTACGAGCAGTACTTC. The full variable domain, with the rest looked up from reference TRBV9 and TRBJ2-7, is DSGVTQTPKHLITATGQRVTLRCSPRSGDLSVYWYQQSLDQGLQFLIQYYNGEERAKGNILERFSAQQFPDLHSELNLSSLELGDSALYFCASSSGTETYEQYFGPGTRLTVT.

This rearrangement joins TRBV18 to TRBJ2-1, with 7 bases lining up with TRBD2. The germline V gene encodes CDR1 KGHSH and CDR2 LQKENI. There are 16 residues in the CDR3. The V segment lost 0 bases and the J segment 7 bases; nucleotides outside the gene matches: 9. The CDR3 reads CASSPPTGGRGNEQFF. As DNA, the CDR3 is TGTGCCAGCTCACCACCTACGGGGGGAAGAGGGAATGAGCAGTTCTTC.

The chain has TRBV6-2 or TRBV6-3 and TRBJ2-7; 11 nucleotides align to TRBD2. From germline, CDR1 is MNHEY and CDR2 SVGEGT. There are 14 residues in the CDR3. With 3 bases clipped from V and 3 bases from J, the junction kept 1 base outside the gene matches. The CDR3 nucleotides are TGTGCCAGCAGTTATACTAGCGGGGGCTACGAGCAGTACTTC. Translated: CASSYTSGGYEQYF.

The chain carries TRBV7-2 and TRBJ1-4; D is ambiguous. The CDR3 has 15 amino acids. Trimming left V 6 bases short and J 8 bases short, with 19 bases between. Germline lookup yields CDR1 SGHTA and CDR2 FQGNSA. The CDR3 loop is CASSLIPRSGEKLFF. Written as DNA, the CDR3 is TGTGCCAGCAGTTTAATCCCACGGTCGGGGGAAAAACTGTTTTTT.

The chain carries TRBV7-9 and TRBJ1-4, with 7 bases that match TRBD1. Germline lookup yields CDR1 SEHNR and CDR2 FQNEAQ (reference sequence). V lost 0 bases to trimming and J lost 8 bases; unmatched junction nucleotides: 6. The CDR3 length is 15 residues. In DNA form, the CDR3 reads TGTGCCAGCAGCTTAGCTTCCGGACAGGCGGAAAAACTGTTTTTT. Amino acids: CASSLASGQAEKLFF.

The V and J genes are TRBV19 and TRBJ1-1; D possibly corresponds to TRBD1 (5 bases). Germline-derived CDR1 and CDR2 are LNHDA and SQIVND (reference sequence). This CDR3 has 11 amino acids. Trimming left V 10 bases short and J 11 bases short, with 17 bases between. DNA of the CDR3: TGTGCCACCCGGGAGGGGCTAAAGGCTTTCTTT. Amino acid sequence: CATREGLKAFF.

The rearrangement links TRBV5-1 to TRBJ2-1; 7 nucleotides match TRBD1. The CDR3 has 16 amino acids. Germline-derived CDR1 and CDR2 are SGHRS and YFSETQ. Germline trimming cut 4 bases from V and 6 bases from J; bases unmatched to any gene: 13. Here the CDR3 reads CASSDGATGYGNEQFF. The CDR3 coding sequence is TGCGCCAGCAGCGATGGGGCGACAGGGTATGGCAATGAGCAGTTCTTC.

The chain uses TRBV2 and TRBJ1-5; D is unresolved. The germline CDR1 and CDR2 sequences are SNHLY and FYNNEI. The CDR3 length is 14 residues. Trimming took off 4 bases at V and 2 bases at J, with 9 bases between the two ends. This CDR3 reads CASSGGLGNQPQHF. CDR3 bases: TGTGCCAGCAGTGGAGGTCTGGGCAATCAGCCCCAGCATTTT.

This chain joins TRBV21-1 and TRBJ1-5. TRBV21-1 is reported as a pseudogene. The CDR3 runs 15 residues. CDR3 DNA: TGTGCCAGCAGCAAAGAAGAGAGAGCCTGTCAGCCCCAGCATTTT. Translating it yields CASSKEERACQPQHF.

This chain uses TRBV19 with TRBJ2-1, with D hard to call. CDR1 is LNHDA, CDR2 SQIVND, per germline (reference sequence). CDR3 size: 14 residues. V was shortened by 1 base and J by 5 bases, with 9 bases between the two germline ends. The CDR3 DNA reads as TGTGCCAGTAGTATAGGGCCGCAGGACAATGAGCAGTTCTTC. Translating it yields CASSIGPQDNEQFF.

The rearrangement links TRBV4-3 to TRBJ1-6, with TRBD1 matching 9 bases. Germline CDR1 and CDR2: LGHNA and YSLEER. The junction had 3 bases not matched to a gene; V was cut back by 3 bases and J by 6 bases. The CDR3 has 15 residues. The CDR3 loop is CASSQNRGLNSPLHF. The CDR3 region has the DNA TGCGCCAGCAGCCAGAACAGGGGGCTTAATTCACCCCTCCACTTT.

This chain uses TRBV25-1 with TRBJ1-1; 9 bases agree with TRBD1. There are 16 residues in the CDR3. V was clipped by 2 bases and J by 4 bases; unmatched bases: 8. The germline V gene encodes CDR1 MGHDK and CDR2 SYGVNS. The CDR3 sequence: CASSEPSQGAGTEAFF. DNA for the CDR3: TGTGCCAGCAGTGAACCCTCACAGGGGGCTGGCACTGAAGCTTTCTTT.

The chain carries TRBV27 and TRBJ2-2; the match to TRBD2 covers 7 bases. Germline V lookup: CDR1 MNHEY, CDR2 SMNVEV (reference sequence). The trim removed 5 bases at V and 3 bases at J, leaving 3 bases unmatched. This CDR3 has 14 residues. In DNA form, the CDR3 reads TGTGCCAGCAGTCAAGGACTAGACACCGGGGAGCTGTTTTTT. Amino acids: CASSQGLDTGELFF.

The chain uses TRBV21-1 and TRBJ1-1; the table names TRBD1, a call not compared with the DNA. TRBV21-1 is an annotated pseudogene. The CDR3 extends over 13 amino acids. CDR3 DNA sequence: TGTGCCAGCGTGAACAGGGGAGAGACTGAAGCTTTCTTT. Translated: CASVNRGETEAFF.

CDR3 DNA: TGTGCCAGCATAGGCAAGAGGTATGGCTACACCTTC. Translated: CASIGKRYGYTF. The chain uses TRBV28 and TRBJ1-2; D not certain. Germline V gene lookup returns CDR1 MDHEN and CDR2 SYDVKM. The CDR3 length is 12 residues. With 7 bases removed from V and 5 bases from J, the gap between germline ends came to 11 bases.

The chain employs TRBV28 and TRBJ2-1; 8 bases match TRBD1. The germline V gene has CDR1 MDHEN and CDR2 SYDVKM. The J segment lost 1 base and the V segment lost 0 bases, leaving 2 bases of the junction unmatched. This CDR3 has 16 residues. CDR3: CASSLWTGASYNEQFF. The CDR3 nucleotides read TGTGCCAGCAGTTTATGGACAGGGGCTTCCTACAATGAGCAGTTCTTC.

The rearrangement links TRBV6-4 to TRBJ2-2, with a weak D call TRBD2 (5 bases). Germline CDR1 reads MRHNA; CDR2 reads SNTAGT. The CDR3 contains 14 residues. V lost 6 bases and J lost 1, with 9 bases in between. The DNA of the CDR3 is TGTGCCAGCAGACACGGGGTGAACACCGGGGAGCTGTTTTTT. It codes for CASRHGVNTGELFF.

The J gene is TRBJ1-2, the V gene TRBV10-1, with D perhaps TRBD1 (6 bases). The CDR3 contains 16 residues. With 0 bases removed from V and 8 bases from J, the gap between germline ends came to 19 bases. Germline V gene data show CDR1 as WNHNN and CDR2 as SYGVQD (reference sequence). This CDR3 reads CASSESIWRGQQGYTF. The CDR3, as DNA: TGCGCCAGCAGTGAGTCTATTTGGCGGGGGCAGCAGGGCTACACCTTC.